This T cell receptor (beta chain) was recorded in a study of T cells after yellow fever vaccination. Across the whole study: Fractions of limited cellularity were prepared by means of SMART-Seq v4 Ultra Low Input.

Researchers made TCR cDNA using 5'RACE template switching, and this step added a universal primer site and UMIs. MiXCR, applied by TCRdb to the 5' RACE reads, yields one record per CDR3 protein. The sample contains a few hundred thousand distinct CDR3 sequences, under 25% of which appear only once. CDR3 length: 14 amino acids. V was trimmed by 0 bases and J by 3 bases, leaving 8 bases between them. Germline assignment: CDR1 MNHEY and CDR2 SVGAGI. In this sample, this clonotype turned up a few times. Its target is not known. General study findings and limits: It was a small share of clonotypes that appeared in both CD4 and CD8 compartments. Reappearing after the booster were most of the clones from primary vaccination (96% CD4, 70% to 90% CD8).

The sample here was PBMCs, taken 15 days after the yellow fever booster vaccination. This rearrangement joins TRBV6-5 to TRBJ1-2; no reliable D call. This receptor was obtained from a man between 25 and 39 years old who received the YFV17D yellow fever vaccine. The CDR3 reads CASSYSGEDYGYTF. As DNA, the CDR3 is TGTGCCAGCAGTTACTCGGGAGAGGACTATGGCTACACCTTC.